These 10 T cell receptor beta chains came from one sample sequenced in a study of post-analysis software for immune sequencing data. cDNA libraries for TCR beta contained unique molecular identifiers. TCRdb re-called the PCR reads through MiXCR, storing one row per CDR3 protein. Among hundreds of thousands of distinct CDR3 sequences listed, approximately 30% were seen once. These TCRs are of unknown antigen specificity. Study-wide points: TRBV segments more frequent in patients than in controls numbered roughly 5 and included TRBV5-6, TRBV5-1 and TRBV20-1.

The sequenced sample was blood. Receptors were obtained from a girl aged 10-17 years with multiple sclerosis.

The chain joins TRBV5-1 to TRBJ2-1; D is undetermined. Per the germline V gene, CDR1 is SGHRS and CDR2 is YFSETQ. Trimming took off 0 bases at V and 10 bases at J, with 8 bases between the two ends. The CDR3 runs to 12 residues. The CDR3 here is CASSLAPTEQFF. CDR3 DNA sequence: TGCGCCAGCAGCTTGGCTCCGACAGAGCAGTTCTTC.

The V call is TRBV11-2, the J call TRBJ1-1, with D tentatively TRBD1 (6 bases). V was pared by 2 bases and J by 1 base, with 11 bases between. This CDR3 comprises 15 residues. Germline V gene data show CDR1 as SGHAT and CDR2 as FQNNGV. This CDR3 reads CASSLYREANTEAFF. In DNA, the CDR3 is TGTGCCAGCAGCTTATACAGGGAAGCGAACACTGAAGCTTTCTTT.

V usage is TRBV11-2 and J usage is TRBJ2-1; D is unclear. Trimming cost V 5 bases and J 7 bases, with 21 bases left between them. Germline CDR1 and CDR2: SGHAT and FQNNGV. This CDR3 comprises 16 residues. Here the CDR3 reads CASSPQGPRLGNEQFF. DNA for the CDR3: TGTGCCAGCAGCCCACAAGGACCCAGACTGGGGAATGAGCAGTTCTTC.

This clonotype was observed a handful of times. This chain links TRBV11-2 with TRBJ1-2, with 7 bases matching TRBD1. The trim removed 5 bases at V and 3 bases at J, leaving 9 bases unmatched. The CDR3 is 15 amino acids. Germline V CDR1 and CDR2: SGHAT, FQNNGV. The CDR3 loop is CASSLRQGPYYGYTF. CDR3 in DNA: TGTGCCAGCAGCCTCCGACAGGGTCCCTACTATGGCTACACCTTC.

This clonotype was counted only a few times. The chain links TRBV10-3 to TRBJ1-2; 8 bases are a match to TRBD1. The CDR3 runs to 15 residues. After removal of 0 bases from V and 7 bases from J, the junction contained 7 bases not matched to a gene. The germline CDR1 and CDR2 sequences are ENHRY and SYGVKD. The CDR3 DNA sequence: TGTGCCATCAGTGAGTCTGGGACAGGTCCGTTTGGCTACACCTTC. As protein: CAISESGTGPFGYTF.

This chain joins TRBV27 and TRBJ1-3; no clear D gene. Germline V gene data show CDR1 as MNHEY and CDR2 as SMNVEV (reference sequence). V was pared by 6 bases and J by 3 bases, with 9 bases between. The CDR3 is 13 amino acids. CDR3: CASRGEFGNTIYF. CDR3 bases: TGTGCCAGCAGAGGAGAGTTTGGAAACACCATATATTTT.

At least ten counts were recorded for this clonotype. The chain carries TRBV4-1 and TRBJ2-1; D is ambiguous. The germline CDR1 and CDR2 sequences are MGHRA and YSYEKL. This CDR3 contains 14 residues. Between the trimmed V and J ends, which lost 4 bases and 8 bases, there was a span of 15 bases. In DNA form, the CDR3 reads TGCGCCAGCAGCCTGGGTCGATTACACGATGAGCAGTTCTTC. It is translated as CASSLGRLHDEQFF.

Here the CDR3 reads CASSLPGAGQETQYF. The CDR3, as DNA: TGTGCCAGCAGCTTGCCGGGGGCGGGCCAAGAGACCCAGTACTTC. V and J are TRBV7-2 and TRBJ2-5; either TRBD1 or TRBD2 may supply D (6 bases each). This CDR3 has 15 amino acids. V shed 3 bases and J shed 1 base, with 12 bases lying between them. Germline lookup yields CDR1 SGHTA and CDR2 FQGNSA.

Points on this clonotype: Compared with germline, one end of the junction differs, possibly owing to a read error. The CDR3 DNA reads TGCGCCGGCAGCCCTCCGGGACAGGGCACAGATACGCAGTATTTT. It translates to CAGSPPGQGTDTQYF. The rearrangement joins TRBV4-1 to TRBJ2-3; 8 bases fit TRBD1. The CDR3 runs 15 residues. Germline assignment: CDR1 MGHRA and CDR2 YSYEKL.

In its sample, this clonotype was seen a few times. The chain recombines TRBV12-3 or TRBV12-4 with TRBJ1-2, with no clear D. The CDR3 sequence is 13 residues long. V lost 6 bases to trimming and J lost 8 bases, with 16 bases between them. DNA of the CDR3: TGTGCCAGCAGCCCCCTCATGACCTCGGGCTACACCTTC. Translated: CASSPLMTSGYTF.